This TCR beta chain was observed in a study of T cell responses to AZD1222 COVID-19 vaccine. Study details: Second doses at about 4 or about 12 weeks were pooled.

The V and J ends lost 0 bases and 4 bases respectively, with 12 bases between them. This CDR3 has 15 residues. Germline-derived CDR1 and CDR2 are LGHNA and YSLEER. The protocol was immunoSEQ multiplex PCR, while the TCRdb copy is restricted to in-frame clones and leaves out a portion. Counted here are 150,000 to 160,000 clones, about 88% occurring once; the ten biggest clones make up 3% to 3.5%. The clonotype originates from an adult in good health. Sample: peripheral blood, taken on day 0 of AZD1222 vaccination. This rearrangement joins TRBV4-3 to TRBJ1-1; weak D call: TRBD1 (5 bases). The CDR3 nucleotides are TGCGCCAGCAGCCAAGATCCAGCCGGGGGCACTGAAGCTTTCTTT. It codes for CASSQDPAGGTEAFF.